This T cell receptor (beta chain) was retrieved from a study of shared clonotypes between healthy human individuals. As for the study in general: Researchers assigned three CD4 naive, three CD4 memory, two CD8 naive and one CD8 memory plate to each donor.

The naive CD8 fraction comprised CD45RO-negative cells positively selected for CCR7 and excluded terminally differentiated effector memory CD45RA+ cells. Sequenced by immunoSEQ multiplex PCR; TCRdb stores in-frame clones only, minus some. The data hold roughly 2,000,000 clones, with roughly 95% observed a single time. From germline, CDR1 is GTSNPN and CDR2 SVGIG (reference sequence). V lost 0 bases, J lost 4 bases, and 9 bases lay in between. The CDR3 loop spans 13 amino acids. The sequenced sample consisted of naive CD8+ T cells sorted from blood. The chain combines TRBV30 with TRBJ1-1; weak D call: TRBD1 (5 bases). This sequence was found in a man in his late teens or twenties in good health. CDR3 sequence (DNA): TGTGCCTGGAGTGTACAGGCCACCACTGAAGCTTTCTTT. This translates into CAWSVQATTEAFF.